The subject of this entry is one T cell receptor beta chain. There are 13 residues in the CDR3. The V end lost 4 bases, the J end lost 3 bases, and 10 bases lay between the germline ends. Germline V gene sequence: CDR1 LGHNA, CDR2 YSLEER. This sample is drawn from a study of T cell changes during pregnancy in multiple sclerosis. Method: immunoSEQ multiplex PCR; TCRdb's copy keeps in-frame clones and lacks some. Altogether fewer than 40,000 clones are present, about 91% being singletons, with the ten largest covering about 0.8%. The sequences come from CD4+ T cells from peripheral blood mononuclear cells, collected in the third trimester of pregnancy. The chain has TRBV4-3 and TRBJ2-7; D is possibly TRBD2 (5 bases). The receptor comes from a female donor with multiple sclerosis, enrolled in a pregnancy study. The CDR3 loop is CASSPGLHYEQYF. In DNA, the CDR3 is TGCGCCAGCAGCCCCGGACTTCACTACGAGCAGTACTTC.